The 23 T cell receptor beta chains reported below all come from one sample, sequenced in a study of regulatory T cells in long-lasting Graves disease. As to time point: persistent/refractory GD, antithyroid drugs over 5 years with positive TRAb. RNA from PBMCs was the source of the TCR library. Sequencing libraries for TCR beta were prepared with iRepertoire HTBI primers and Arm-PCR of CDR3 regions. MiXCR, applied by TCRdb to the multiplex PCR reads, yields one record per CDR3 protein. The table records around 510,000 distinct CDR3 sequences, less than 25% of them present only once. The specimen was peripheral blood mononuclear cells (PBMCs), collected when the disease was refractory, from a patient treated with antithyroid drugs. The receptor set was obtained from a female donor with Graves disease.

This clonotype was detected only a few times. The V and J genes are TRBV7-9 and TRBJ1-1, with 10 positions matching TRBD1. Losses at the gene ends were 5 bases for V and 0 bases for J; bases not matched to a gene: 3. Germline lookup yields CDR1 SEHNR and CDR2 FQNEAQ (reference sequence). CDR3 length equals 15 residues. The CDR3 loop reads CASSPGTGVNTEAFF. In DNA form, the CDR3 reads TGTGCCAGCAGCCCCGGGACAGGGGTGAACACTGAAGCTTTCTTT.

The chain couples TRBV20-1 to TRBJ2-1; 7 bases fit TRBD2. The CDR3 is 15 residues long. CDR1 and CDR2 from the germline V gene are DFQATT and SNEGSKA (reference sequence). The ends lost 4 bases at V and 2 bases at J; junction bases unmatched: 8. The CDR3: CSATSSGKTYNEQFF. CDR3 nucleotide sequence: TGCAGTGCTACATCCAGCGGGAAAACCTACAATGAGCAGTTCTTC.

There are a few counts of this clonotype. The rearrangement uses TRBV27 and TRBJ1-5; no clear D gene. Germline loops: CDR1 MNHEY, CDR2 SMNVEV (reference sequence). The germline V and J ends were trimmed by 3 bases and 0 bases, with 9 bases remaining between them. CDR3 length equals 15 residues. This CDR3 is CASSFYRDSNQPQHF. In DNA form, the CDR3 reads TGTGCCAGCAGTTTTTATAGGGATAGCAATCAGCCCCAGCATTTT.

In this sample, this clonotype turned up many times. The chain combines TRBV13 with TRBJ2-5; D gene ambiguous. From germline, CDR1 is PRHDT and CDR2 FYEKMQ (reference sequence). V was cut by 4 bases and J by 5 bases, with 14 bases left in between. The CDR3 has 14 amino acids. The CDR3 DNA reads TGTGCCAGCAGCTCTAAGGGCAACCTGGAGACCCAGTACTTC. Protein: CASSSKGNLETQYF.

This clonotype was seen ten or more times. This chain uses TRBV20-1 with TRBJ1-5; TRBD1 agrees at 7 bases. This CDR3 has 17 amino acids. V gave up 6 bases and J gave up 0 bases; unmatched junction bases: 14. Looked up from germline, CDR1 is DFQATT and CDR2 is SNEGSKA (reference sequence). The CDR3 spells CSAAQGGVSNSNQPQHF. CDR3 nucleotides: TGCAGTGCCGCGCAAGGGGGCGTTAGCAATAGCAATCAGCCCCAGCATTTT.

This clonotype was seen at least ten times. The chain joins TRBV3-1 to TRBJ2-7; TRBD2 might be the D (6 bases). Germline CDR1 is LGHDT and CDR2 is YNNKEL (reference sequence). Trimming left V 4 bases short and J 1 base short, with 14 bases between. The CDR3 runs to 15 residues. The CDR3 region has the DNA TGTGCCAGCAGCCGCGGAGGAGGGCCGTCCTACGAGCAGTACTTC. Its protein is CASSRGGGPSYEQYF.

A few counts support this clonotype. This sequence may be a read error, since a much larger clone differs from it by one base. The genes are TRBV7-9 and TRBJ1-2; D unresolved. V shed 3 bases and J shed 7 bases, with 9 bases lying between them. Germline assignment: CDR1 SEHNR and CDR2 FQNEAQ (reference sequence). CDR3 length equals 12 residues. The CDR3 region is CASSFGESGYTF. The CDR3 DNA reads as TGTGCCAGCAGCTTCGGGGAGTCTGGCTACACCTTC.

In its sample, this clonotype was seen a few times. A much bigger clone sits one base away, suggesting this may be a read error. The chain employs TRBV6-1 and TRBJ2-7, with D hard to call. This CDR3 comprises 11 residues. Germline V lookup: CDR1 MNHNS, CDR2 SASEGT. Trimming pared 4 bases from V and 3 bases from J, leaving 4 bases between. The CDR3: CASSAIYEQYF. The CDR3 DNA reads TGTGCCAGCAGTGCCATCTACGAGCAGTACTTC.

The rearrangement uses TRBV7-9 and TRBJ1-1; tentative D call: TRBD1 (5 bases). Germline lookup yields CDR1 SEHNR and CDR2 FQNEAQ (reference sequence). Trimming stripped 6 bases from V and 0 bases from J, with 8 bases between. The CDR3 totals 13 residues. CDR3 residues: CASSKQVNTEAFF. The CDR3 DNA sequence: TGTGCCAGCAGTAAACAGGTGAACACTGAAGCTTTCTTT.

Ten or more counts support this clonotype. The chain carries TRBV20-1 and TRBJ2-2, with unresolved D. V lost 5 bases to trimming and J lost 3 bases, with 10 bases between them. CDR1 is DFQATT and CDR2 is SNEGSKA in the germline V gene (reference sequence). The CDR3 spans 13 residues. CDR3 in DNA: TGCAGTGCTCGCTATGGGTACACCGGGGAGCTGTTTTTT. Amino acid sequence: CSARYGYTGELFF.

This chain joins TRBV27 and TRBJ1-3; 9 nucleotides match TRBD1. The CDR3 is 17 amino acids. J gave up 1 base and V 5 bases, and 9 bases lay outside the gene matches. Germline CDR1 MNHEY, CDR2 SMNVEV (reference sequence). CDR3 in amino acids: CASSRPGQGCSGNTIYF. The CDR3 DNA reads as TGTGCCAGCAGTCGACCGGGACAGGGATGTTCTGGAAACACCATATATTTT.

The table lists this clonotype with many counts. The rearrangement joins TRBV18 to TRBJ2-5; unclear D gene. Germline assignment: CDR1 KGHSH and CDR2 LQKENI. The CDR3 loop spans 13 amino acids. V was pared by 3 bases and J by 5 bases, with 10 bases between. CDR3 region: CASSPVGVETQYF. CDR3 DNA: TGTGCCAGCTCACCGGTCGGTGTTGAGACCCAGTACTTC.

This clonotype was seen at least ten times. V usage is TRBV6-1 and J usage is TRBJ2-7, with TRBD1 matching over 7 bases. This CDR3 contains 15 residues. Germline V gives CDR1 MNHNS, CDR2 SASEGT. V shed 8 bases and J 6 bases; nucleotides not matched to a gene: 16. The CDR3 bases are TGTGCCAGCCGATCAGCCCGGGACAGCTGGAGCGAGCAGTACTTC. Translation: CASRSARDSWSEQYF.

This chain links TRBV20-1 with TRBJ2-2, with TRBD1 identical over 9 bases. V was pared by 1 base and J by 8 bases, with 8 bases of the junction left unmatched. The germline V gene has CDR1 DFQATT and CDR2 SNEGSKA (reference sequence). This CDR3 is built from 15 residues. This CDR3 is CSARVLQGAGGELFF. The CDR3 coding sequence is TGCAGTGCTAGAGTTTTACAGGGGGCAGGAGGGGAGCTGTTTTTT.

About this clonotype itself: A read error is possible here, since a much larger clone lies one base away. The V gene is TRBV5-1, the J gene TRBJ2-5; 14 nucleotides line up with TRBD2. V shed 4 bases, J shed 11 bases, and the junction held 13 bases outside the gene matches. The CDR3 has 16 amino acids. Per germline, CDR1 SGHRS and CDR2 YFSETQ. DNA of the CDR3: TGCGCCAGCAGCGTGCGACTAGCGGGAGGGAACAATGAGCAGTACTTC. Translated: CASSVRLAGGNNEQYF.

The chain combines TRBV4-3 with TRBJ2-5; the D is unclear. The CDR3 contains 15 residues. Germline CDR1 reads LGHNA; CDR2 reads YSLEER. Trimming took 0 bases from V and 3 from J, leaving 11 bases between them. The CDR3 DNA reads as TGCGCCAGCAGCCAAGATCTCGTACCCGAAGAGACCCAGTACTTC. Protein sequence: CASSQDLVPEETQYF.

This clonotype turned up a few times. The rearrangement links TRBV20-1 to TRBJ2-2, with D possibly being TRBD2 (6 bases). Germline CDR1 is DFQATT and CDR2 is SNEGSKA (reference sequence). The CDR3 sequence is 13 residues long. The ends were cut back, 5 bases at V and 8 bases at J, with 15 bases in the middle. The CDR3 nucleotides are TGCAGTGCTCGGGGACTCGTCGGGGGGGAGCTGTTTTTT. It encodes CSARGLVGGELFF.

The table lists this clonotype with many counts. The V and J genes are TRBV28 and TRBJ1-5; D is unclear. The V end was cut by 5 bases, the J end by 6 bases, with 17 bases between. The CDR3 is 15 amino acids. Germline V gene lookup returns CDR1 MDHEN and CDR2 SYDVKM. The CDR3 is CASSRSQAYGQPQHF. CDR3 sequence (DNA): TGTGCCAGCAGTCGGTCCCAGGCGTATGGTCAGCCCCAGCATTTT.

The chain employs TRBV10-3 and TRBJ2-7; 9 bases fit TRBD1. Germline CDR1 ENHRY, CDR2 SYGVKD. The V gene end was trimmed by 2 bases and the J gene end by 1 base; junction bases not matched to a gene: 3. The CDR3 runs to 15 residues. This CDR3 reads CAISEPGTGSYEQYF. For the CDR3, the DNA is TGTGCCATCAGTGAGCCCGGGACAGGGTCCTACGAGCAGTACTTC.

On this clonotype: This could be a read error, since a much larger clone is one nucleotide away. No conserved phenylalanine or tryptophan ends this CDR3, so it is likely a read error. This chain connects TRBV2 to TRBJ2-1; 13 positions match TRBD2. After removal of 1 base from V and 9 bases from J, the junction contained 9 bases not matched to a gene. CDR3 size: 17 residues. CDR1 and CDR2 from the germline V gene are SNHLY and FYNNEI. CDR3 sequence (DNA): TGTGCCAGCAGTGAAGAGACCCCGGGACTAGCGGGAAGTGAGCAGTTCCTC. It translates to CASSEETPGLAGSEQFL.

The chain is built from TRBV5-5 and TRBJ2-2; perhaps TRBD1 as D (6 bases). Germline assignment: CDR1 SGHKS and CDR2 YYEKEE (reference sequence). The ends were cut back, 0 bases at V and 7 bases at J, with 7 bases in the middle. CDR3 length equals 13 residues. CDR3 sequence reads: CASSLGGGGELFF. The CDR3 nucleotides read TGTGCCAGCAGCTTGGGAGGGGGCGGGGAGCTGTTTTTT. The entire variable domain, with the rest obtained from reference TRBV5-5 and TRBJ2-2, is as follows: DAGVTQSPTHLIKTRGQQVTLRCSPISGHKSVSWYQQVLGQGPQFIFQYYEKEERGRGNFPDRFSARQFPNYSSELNVNALLLGDSALYLCASSLGGGGELFFGEGSRLTVL.

The V call is TRBV9, the J call TRBJ2-3; perhaps TRBD2 as D (5 bases). With 0 bases removed from V and 3 bases from J, the gap between germline ends came to 8 bases. CDR3 length: 14 amino acids. CDR1 SGDLS and CDR2 YYNGEE come from the germline V gene. DNA for the CDR3: TGTGCCAGCAGCGTAGGGCCGGGAACAGATACGCAGTATTTT. Its translation: CASSVGPGTDTQYF.

This clonotype was seen a handful of times. This rearrangement joins TRBV25-1 to TRBJ2-5; TRBD1 matches 7 bases. The V and J ends lost 1 base and 4 bases, in that order; junction bases with no gene match: 6. The CDR3 totals 15 residues. Germline values: CDR1 MGHDK, CDR2 SYGVNS. The CDR3 nucleotides are TGTGCCAGCAGTGAATCCGCGACAGGGAGAGAGACCCAGTACTTC. Its protein product is CASSESATGRETQYF.